This TCR beta chain was identified in a study of glioma-infiltrating T cells. Only a few counts were recorded for this clonotype. Its specificity is unknown. Whole-study findings and limits: Non-neoplastic patients had below-expected tissue-blood divergence, while all gliomas exceeded expectation.

The CDR3 sequence is 14 residues long. Germline assignment: CDR1 SEHNR and CDR2 FQNEAQ (reference sequence). J lost 7 bases, V lost 6 bases, and 3 bases had no gene match. Using RNA template, CDR3s of TCR alpha and beta were amplified with iRepertoire arm-PCR. MiXCR was run by TCRdb on the multiplex PCR reads, yielding one entry per CDR3 protein. The sample lists about 180,000 distinct CDR3 sequences, about 47% seen once, with over 4% in the top ten. This TCR derives from a human donor with low-grade glioma or glioblastoma, undergoing nonglioma brain surgery, or in good health (not recorded which). The J gene is TRBJ2-1, the V gene TRBV7-9; 13 bases agree with TRBD2. Material for sequencing was glioma tissue, nonneoplastic brain tissue, or PBMCs (not recorded which). Here the CDR3 reads CASRGLAGWNEQFF. The DNA of the CDR3 is TGTGCCAGCAGGGGACTAGCGGGATGGAATGAGCAGTTCTTC.